Described below is a single T cell receptor (beta chain) sequence and its context. Its antigen is not identified. Germline V gives CDR1 SGHVS, CDR2 FQNEAQ. The CDR3 has 15 amino acids. V was pared by 0 bases and J by 5 bases, with 11 bases between. This record belongs to a study of post-analysis software for immune sequencing data. TCR beta libraries were prepared from cDNA with unique molecular identifiers. TCRdb independently ran MiXCR on the PCR reads; one entry per CDR3 protein. This table has 650,000 to 850,000 distinct CDR3 sequences, around 45% appearing once. Findings and limits, study-wide: Included in a set of roughly five TRBV segments more frequent in patients than controls were TRBV5-6, TRBV5-1 and TRBV20-1.

The clonotype originates from a girl between 10 and 17 years old with multiple sclerosis. Material: blood. This chain uses TRBV7-8 with TRBJ2-1; tentative D call: TRBD2 (6 bases). CDR3 loop: CASSLAGTGNNEQFF. CDR3 bases: TGTGCCAGCAGCTTAGCCGGGACTGGCAACAATGAGCAGTTCTTC.